This T cell receptor (beta chain) was observed in a study of lymphopenia after photon versus proton radiotherapy. Study-wide results and caveats: Only patients who died were analyzed for survival; proton advantage is unproven. Proton therapy kept repertoires fairly stable, unlike photons, which gained effector/memory cells.

Here immunoSEQ multiplex PCR was the method, and the copy in TCRdb shows in-frame clones only, minus some. The sample shows approximately 20,000 clones, about nine tenths of them seen only once. Germline V gives CDR1 MNHNY, CDR2 SVGAGI (reference sequence). This CDR3 region has 16 residues. V was shortened by 3 bases and J by 7 bases, with 18 bases between the two germline ends. Comment on this clone: Its cognate antigen is unknown.

The J gene is TRBJ1-4, the V gene TRBV6-6; D gene uncertain. Sample: peripheral blood, taken from a patient treated with proton-based radiotherapy. This receptor was identified in a woman between 70 and 85 years old with pancreatic cancer. Some clones in this sample may be carry-over from other donors' samples. The CDR3 region has the DNA TGTGCCAGCAGTTATTTATACCGGGTGCTCCGTGAAAAACTGTTTTTT. Amino acids: CASSYLYRVLREKLFF.